The 10 T cell receptor beta chains below were found in one sample sequenced in a study of regulatory T cells in long-lasting Graves disease. CDR3-region Arm-PCR and iRepertoire HTBI primers produced the TCR beta libraries. TCRdb re-derived calls from the multiplex PCR reads in MiXCR, one entry per CDR3 protein. The data hold 650,000 to 700,000 distinct CDR3 sequences, with 30% observed a single time. The time point: persistent/refractory GD, antithyroid drugs over 5 years with positive TRAb. Extracted RNA from PBMCs served as the source of the TCR library. Sequenced here: peripheral blood mononuclear cells (PBMCs), sampled when the disease was refractory, from a patient treated with antithyroid drugs. The receptors were gathered from a female donor with Graves disease.

This chain links TRBV12-3 or TRBV12-4 with TRBJ1-1; tentatively, D is TRBD1 (6 bases). This CDR3 comprises 16 residues. The ends were cut back, 3 bases at V and 4 bases at J, with 18 bases in the middle. The CDR3 here is CASSFGRGGYGTEAFF. As DNA, the CDR3 is TGTGCCAGCAGTTTTGGCAGGGGAGGGTATGGCACTGAAGCTTTCTTT.

This clonotype came up once. The chain is built from TRBV11-2 and TRBJ1-1; no clear D. The CDR3 is 15 residues long. Germline V gene sequence: CDR1 SGHAT, CDR2 FQNNGV. The germline V and J ends were trimmed by 4 bases and 1 base, with 13 bases remaining between them. The CDR3 here is CASSYNAEQNTEAFF. In DNA form, the CDR3 reads TGTGCCAGCAGCTACAATGCAGAACAGAACACTGAAGCTTTCTTT.

The chain is built from TRBV6-1 and TRBJ1-2; the match to TRBD1 covers 9 bases. Looked up from germline, CDR1 is MNHNS and CDR2 is SASEGT. V lost 6 bases to trimming and J lost 6 bases; unmatched junction nucleotides: 8. The CDR3 extends over 14 amino acids. The CDR3 is CASSRGQGQDGYTF. CDR3 bases: TGTGCCAGCAGCAGAGGACAGGGGCAAGATGGCTACACCTTC.

The V call is TRBV15, the J call TRBJ1-2, with D perhaps TRBD1 (5 bases). The germline V gene encodes CDR1 LNHNV and CDR2 YYDKDF (reference sequence). This CDR3 is built from 17 residues. Trimming stripped 0 bases from V and 6 bases from J, with 20 bases between. The CDR3 coding sequence is TGTGCCACCAGCAGAGATAGGCCCCGGGGGATAAACAATGGCTACACCTTC. Residues: CATSRDRPRGINNGYTF.

This clonotype has only a few counts. The chain joins TRBV29-1 to TRBJ2-6; tentatively, D is TRBD1 (5 bases). The V gene's germline CDR1 is SQVTM and CDR2 ANQGSEA. The CDR3 sequence is 18 residues long. V was shortened by 8 bases and J by 3 bases, with 26 bases between the two germline ends. The DNA for the CDR3 is TGCAGCCGAGCTCAAAGACAGAATACCTTACTTGGGGCCAACGTCCTGACTTTC. This translates into CSRAQRQNTLLGANVLTF.

The chain recombines TRBV29-1 with TRBJ2-3; 8 bases line up with TRBD2. Germline V gene lookup returns CDR1 SQVTM and CDR2 ANQGSEA. V shed 8 bases, J shed 4 bases, and the junction held 14 bases outside the gene matches. The CDR3 is 15 amino acids. The CDR3 DNA sequence: TGCAGCTCTCGGGTCGGGACTAGTAGCGCAGATACGCAGTATTTT. Residues: CSSRVGTSSADTQYF.

The DNA of the CDR3 is TGTGCCAGCAGTTACTTCCCGGATCCTGCTACCGGGGAGCTGTTTTTT. Its protein is CASSYFPDPATGELFF. The gene calls are TRBV6-4 and TRBJ2-2; no reliable D call. Trimming shortened V by 5 bases and J by 5 bases, and 18 bases separated the two germline ends. The CDR3 covers 16 residues. CDR1 and CDR2 from the germline V gene are MRHNA and SNTAGT.

This clonotype was seen more than once but under ten times. This chain uses TRBV6-1 with TRBJ1-2, with 8 nucleotides matching TRBD1. CDR3 size: 16 residues. Germline V gene data show CDR1 as MNHNS and CDR2 as SASEGT. The trim removed 2 bases at V and 8 bases at J, leaving 13 bases unmatched. CDR3 nucleotides: TGTGCCAGCAGTGAAAGGACCCTAGTGGCAGGGGGCGGCTACACCTTC. Translation gives CASSERTLVAGGGYTF.

This clonotype was found a few times. The gene calls are TRBV3-1 and TRBJ2-2, with 12 bases fitting TRBD2. Germline values: CDR1 LGHDT, CDR2 YNNKEL (reference sequence). The V segment lost 0 bases and the J segment 6 bases; nucleotides outside the gene matches: 11. The CDR3 totals 19 residues. This CDR3 is CASSQDPVTSGSLAGELFF. CDR3 DNA sequence: TGTGCCAGCAGCCAAGATCCCGTGACTAGCGGGAGTCTAGCCGGGGAGCTGTTTTTT.

V and J are TRBV5-4 and TRBJ1-1, with unresolved D. This CDR3 comprises 14 residues. Trimming shortened V by 4 bases and J by 1 base, and 11 bases separated the two germline ends. Looked up from germline, CDR1 is SGHNT and CDR2 is YYREEE (reference sequence). In nucleotides, the CDR3 is TGTGCCAGCAGCAATTTAGGTCCGAACACTGAAGCTTTCTTT. Its protein is CASSNLGPNTEAFF.